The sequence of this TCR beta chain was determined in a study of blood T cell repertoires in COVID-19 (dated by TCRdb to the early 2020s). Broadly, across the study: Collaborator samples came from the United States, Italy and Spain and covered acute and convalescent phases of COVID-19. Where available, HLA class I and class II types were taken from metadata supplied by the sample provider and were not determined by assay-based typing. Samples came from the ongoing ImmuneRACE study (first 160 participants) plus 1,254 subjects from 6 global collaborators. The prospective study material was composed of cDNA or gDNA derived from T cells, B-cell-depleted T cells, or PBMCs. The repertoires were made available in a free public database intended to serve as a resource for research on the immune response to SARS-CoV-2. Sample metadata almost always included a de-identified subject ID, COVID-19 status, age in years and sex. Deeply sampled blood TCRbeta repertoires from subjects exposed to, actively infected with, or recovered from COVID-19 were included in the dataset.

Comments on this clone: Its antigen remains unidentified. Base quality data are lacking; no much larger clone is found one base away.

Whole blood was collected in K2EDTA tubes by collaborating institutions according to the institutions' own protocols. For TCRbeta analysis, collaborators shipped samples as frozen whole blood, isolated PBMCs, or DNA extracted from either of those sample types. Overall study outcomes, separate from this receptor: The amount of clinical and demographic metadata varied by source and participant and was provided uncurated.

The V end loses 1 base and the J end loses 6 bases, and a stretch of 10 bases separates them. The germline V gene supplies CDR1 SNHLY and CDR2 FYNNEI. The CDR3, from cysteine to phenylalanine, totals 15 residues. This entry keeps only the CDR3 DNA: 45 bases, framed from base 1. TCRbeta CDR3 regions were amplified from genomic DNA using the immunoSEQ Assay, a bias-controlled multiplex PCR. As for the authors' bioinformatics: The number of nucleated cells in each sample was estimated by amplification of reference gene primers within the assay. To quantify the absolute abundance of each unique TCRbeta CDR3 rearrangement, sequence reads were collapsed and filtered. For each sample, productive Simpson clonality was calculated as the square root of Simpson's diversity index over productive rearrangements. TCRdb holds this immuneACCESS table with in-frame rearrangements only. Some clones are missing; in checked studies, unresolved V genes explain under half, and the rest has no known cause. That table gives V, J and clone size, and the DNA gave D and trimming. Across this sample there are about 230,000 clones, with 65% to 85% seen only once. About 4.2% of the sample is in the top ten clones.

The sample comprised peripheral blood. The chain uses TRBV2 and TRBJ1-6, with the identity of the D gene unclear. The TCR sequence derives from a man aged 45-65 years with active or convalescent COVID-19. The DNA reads TGTGCCAGCAGTGAAGGGGCAGGCCCTAATTCACCCCTCCACTTT. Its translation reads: CASSEGAGPNSPLHF.